The sequence of this T cell receptor (beta chain) was determined in a study of blood T cell repertoires in COVID-19. Overall study: Material from acute and convalescent COVID-19 was sourced from the United States, Italy and Spain. PBMCs, B-cell-depleted T cells, or T cells provided the cDNA or gDNA that made up the material.

Source study methods: Nucleated cell counts were estimated from reference gene primer amplification. The method was immunoSEQ multiplex PCR; TCRdb's version includes in-frame clones alone and lacks a portion of them. That table gives V, J and clone size, and the DNA gave D and trimming. The sample shows about 310,000 clones, roughly 86% of them seen only once. Germline trimming cut 4 bases from V and 10 bases from J; bases unmatched to any gene: 15. CDR3 length: 16 amino acids. Germline V gene sequence: CDR1 LGHDT, CDR2 YNNKEL (reference sequence). The sample consisted of peripheral blood. This clonotype originated in a man between 65 and 85 years old with acute or convalescent COVID-19. The chain uses TRBV3-1 (or the pseudogene TRBV3-2) and TRBJ2-1; 8 nucleotides line up with TRBD2. For the CDR3, the DNA is TGTGCCAGCAGCCCAGACCCGGGGGGGTCGGGCCAGGAGCAGTTCTTC. Translated, it gives CASSPDPGGSGQEQFF.